This T cell receptor beta chain stems from a study of Ad26.COV2.S vaccination and SARS-CoV-2 variants. Study summary: Recipients of Ad26.COV2.S got it intramuscularly, once or twice 56 days apart. Notes on the study in general: Quantification of TCR breadth and depth may have yielded underestimates of total T cell responses. Placebo recipients trailed vaccine recipients in spike-specific TCR breadth.

Treatment described: around 19 received Ad26.COV2.S at low or high dose, single or two shots; 5 received placebo; per-sample allocation not given. Sampling took place 63 days after the first vaccine or placebo injection. Vaccination employed an Ad26 vector expressing the Wuhan-strain SARS-CoV-2 spike. Germline V CDR1 and CDR2: MGHRA, YSYEKL. The CDR3 extends over 17 amino acids. J was trimmed by 4 bases and V by 0 bases; bases with no gene match: 6. Turning to this clone: The target antigen is unknown.

Only in-frame clones appear in the TCRdb table, and some are missing; sequencing was by immunoSEQ multiplex PCR. The sample has some 250,000 clones, approximately 87% seen once. This specimen was peripheral blood, taken in a trial of Ad26.COV2.S vaccine versus placebo. The clonotype comes from a person between 18 and 60 years old who received the Ad26.COV2.S COVID-19 vaccine or a placebo. The chain uses TRBV4-1 and TRBJ1-3, with TRBD1 matching 10 bases. The CDR3 region has the DNA TGCGCCAGCAGCCAAGATTGGGGACAGGGGTCCGGAAACACCATATATTTT. Translation gives CASSQDWGQGSGNTIYF.